One sample yielded the 24 T cell receptor beta chains listed below, sequenced in a study of graft-versus-host responses after intestinal transplantation. These receptors lack a known antigen. The protocol was immunoSEQ multiplex PCR, while the TCRdb copy is restricted to in-frame clones and leaves out a portion. The sample lists around 100,000 clones; roughly 87% were seen once. Sequences were derived from unstimulated CD4+ T cells sorted from spleen or lymph node cells, sampled before intestinal transplant. The receptors stem from a human donor who received an intestinal transplant.

This sequence joins TRBV2 and TRBJ2-1, with TRBD2 matching 8 bases. The CDR3 has 14 amino acids. The ends lost 8 bases at V and 6 bases at J; junction bases unmatched: 9. Germline CDR1 is SNHLY and CDR2 is FYNNEI. CDR3 amino acids: CASGRIAGTNEQFF. In DNA, the CDR3 is TGTGCCAGCGGGAGGATAGCGGGGACCAATGAGCAGTTCTTC.

This chain joins TRBV2 and TRBJ2-3; TRBD2 aligns across 7 bases. Germline-derived CDR1 and CDR2 are SNHLY and FYNNEI. This CDR3 region has 14 residues. Germline trimming cut 3 bases from V and 4 bases from J; bases unmatched to any gene: 4. The CDR3 loop is CASSDRDYSDTQYF. In nucleotides, the CDR3 is TGTGCCAGCAGTGATAGGGACTACTCAGATACGCAGTATTTT.

The chain joins TRBV5-5 to TRBJ2-2; 7 nucleotides match TRBD1. This CDR3 is built from 17 residues. Losses at the gene ends were 1 base for V and 5 bases for J; bases not matched to a gene: 11. The germline gives CDR1 SGHKS, CDR2 YYEKEE (reference sequence). CDR3 nucleotide sequence: TGTGCCAGCAGCTTGTTGGTACGGCAGGGGGTTACCGGGGAGCTGTTTTTT. As protein: CASSLLVRQGVTGELFF.

The V and J genes are TRBV6-5 and TRBJ2-5, with D uncertain. The germline CDR1 and CDR2 sequences are MNHEY and SVGAGI. The length of the CDR3 is 14 residues. V lost 5 bases, J lost 2 bases, and 12 bases lay in between. The CDR3 loop is CASSVNDPQETQYF. The DNA of the CDR3 is TGTGCCAGCAGTGTCAACGACCCGCAAGAGACCCAGTACTTC.

The chain is built from TRBV12-5 and TRBJ1-1; D is ambiguous. CDR1 and CDR2 from the germline V gene are LGHNT and FRNRAP. The V and J ends lost 2 bases and 5 bases respectively, with 9 bases between them. The CDR3 length is 13 residues. CDR3 protein: CASGLSGWTEAFF. DNA for the CDR3: TGTGCTAGTGGTTTGTCCGGTTGGACTGAAGCTTTCTTT.

The rearrangement joins TRBV7-9 to TRBJ1-5; D uncertain. The V end was cut by 4 bases, the J end by 5 bases, with 15 bases between. The CDR3 runs 15 residues. Looked up from germline, CDR1 is SEHNR and CDR2 is FQNEAQ (reference sequence). This CDR3 reads CASSSTRVADQPQHF. The DNA of the CDR3 is TGTGCCAGCAGCTCAACGCGGGTTGCAGATCAGCCCCAGCATTTT.

The V and J genes are TRBV9 and TRBJ1-2; D is undetermined. Trimming left V 0 bases short and J 8 bases short, with 14 bases between. Germline V gives CDR1 SGDLS, CDR2 YYNGEE. There are 14 residues in the CDR3. The CDR3, as DNA: TGTGCCAGCAGCGTAGTATGGGTCCTGGAGGGCTACACCTTC. Translated: CASSVVWVLEGYTF. Full variable domain (rest looked up from reference TRBV9 and TRBJ1-2): DSGVTQTPKHLITATGQRVTLRCSPRSGDLSVYWYQQSLDQGLQFLIQYYNGEERAKGNILERFSAQQFPDLHSELNLSSLELGDSALYFCASSVVWVLEGYTFGSGTRLTVV.

The chain recombines TRBV15 with TRBJ2-1, with D perhaps TRBD1 or TRBD2 (5 bases each). The CDR3 totals 18 residues. Trimming left V 0 bases short and J 6 bases short, with 21 bases between. CDR1 and CDR2 from the germline V gene are LNHNV and YYDKDF (reference sequence). CDR3 nucleotides: TGTGCCACCAGCAGAGAGATGAGGGACCGCCTTAGGGGCAATGAGCAGTTCTTC. It translates to CATSREMRDRLRGNEQFF.

V gene TRBV7-9 combines with J gene TRBJ2-2; D could derive from TRBD1 or TRBD2 (5 bases each). The CDR3 runs to 17 residues. Germline V gene data show CDR1 as SEHNR and CDR2 as FQNEAQ (reference sequence). The V and J ends lost 5 bases and 1 base respectively, with 17 bases between them. The CDR3 reads CASSPRSGPVNTGELFF. Here the CDR3 DNA reads TGTGCCAGCAGCCCACGGTCGGGGCCGGTGAACACCGGGGAGCTGTTTTTT.

CDR3 nucleotide sequence: TGTGCCAGTAGTATAGGGGTGGGCTGGACGTTCAATGAGCAGTTCTTC. Translation: CASSIGVGWTFNEQFF. The chain is built from TRBV19 and TRBJ2-1, with no clear D. Germline assignment: CDR1 LNHDA and CDR2 SQIVND (reference sequence). V was shortened by 1 base and J by 6 bases, with 16 bases between the two germline ends. The CDR3 covers 16 residues.

The chain combines TRBV30 with TRBJ2-5; a possible D gene is TRBD2 (5 bases). V was shortened by 0 bases and J by 4 bases, with 9 bases between the two germline ends. CDR3 length equals 13 residues. The germline V gene has CDR1 GTSNPN and CDR2 SVGIG (reference sequence). The CDR3 loop reads CAWSVRGGETQYF. The CDR3 DNA sequence: TGTGCCTGGAGTGTACGCGGAGGAGAGACCCAGTACTTC.

The chain uses TRBV29-1 and TRBJ2-7, with D perhaps TRBD2 (5 bases). The V end was cut by 3 bases, the J end by 1 base, with 16 bases between. The CDR3 contains 15 residues. CDR1 and CDR2 from the germline V gene are SQVTM and ANQGSEA. CDR3 in DNA: TGCAGCGTTGAGAGGGCAGGAGACATATCCTACGAGCAGTACTTC. Protein sequence: CSVERAGDISYEQYF.

The V and J genes are TRBV6-5 and TRBJ1-2, with D perhaps TRBD1 (5 bases). Trimming stripped 7 bases from V and 5 bases from J, with 20 bases between. The CDR3 runs to 15 residues. The V gene's germline CDR1 is MNHEY and CDR2 SVGAGI. In DNA, the CDR3 is TGTGCCAGCAAAGTAACCGGGACCGAGCTTTATGGCTACACCTTC. Its protein product is CASKVTGTELYGYTF.

Concerning this clone itself: The same CDR3 also results from other DNA sequences found in this sample. The chain carries TRBV5-1 and TRBJ1-4, with a tentative D call TRBD1 (5 bases). The CDR3 extends over 13 amino acids. Looked up from germline, CDR1 is SGHRS and CDR2 is YFSETQ. V gave up 4 bases and J gave up 8 bases, with 12 bases separating them. The CDR3 nucleotides are TGCGCCAGCAGCCTCGGGACTCGGGAAAAACTGTTTTTT. As protein: CASSLGTREKLFF.

The rearrangement uses TRBV27 and TRBJ1-6, with D possibly being TRBD1 (6 bases). CDR1 and CDR2 (germline): MNHEY, SMNVEV (reference sequence). The CDR3 totals 14 residues. V was trimmed by 3 bases and J by 8 bases, leaving 11 bases between them. The CDR3 reads CASSFLRTDSPLHF. CDR3 in DNA: TGTGCCAGCAGTTTCCTCAGGACAGATTCACCCCTCCACTTT.

The gene calls are TRBV2 and TRBJ1-1; unclear D gene. V gave up 6 bases and J gave up 1 base, with 9 bases separating them. In germline, CDR1 is SNHLY, CDR2 FYNNEI. This CDR3 is built from 13 residues. CDR3 region: CASRYSENTEAFF. In DNA, the CDR3 is TGTGCCAGCAGATACTCGGAGAACACTGAAGCTTTCTTT.

The gene calls are TRBV9 and TRBJ1-1, with 8 bases lining up with TRBD1. The CDR3 is made up of 15 amino acids. The germline CDR1 and CDR2 sequences are SGDLS and YYNGEE. V lost 0 bases and J lost 1; bases outside the gene matches: 2. The CDR3 protein is CASSVDGQGNTEAFF. CDR3 DNA: TGTGCCAGCAGCGTAGATGGACAGGGGAACACTGAAGCTTTCTTT.

This chain uses TRBV30 with TRBJ2-7, with 11 bases that match TRBD1. V dropped 5 bases and J dropped 1; count of bases not matched to a gene: 4. CDR3 length: 14 residues. From germline, CDR1 is GTSNPN and CDR2 SVGIG (reference sequence). CDR3 sequence (DNA): TGTGCCTGGTCCGGGACAGGGGGTTCCTACGAGCAGTACTTC. It codes for CAWSGTGGSYEQYF. Variable domain in full (rest from reference TRBV30 and TRBJ2-7): SQTIHQWPATLVQPVGSPLSLECTVEGTSNPNLYWYRQAAGRGLQLLFYSVGIGQISSEVPQNLSASRPQDRQFILSSKKLLLSDSGFYLCAWSGTGGSYEQYFGPGTRLTVT.

The chain combines TRBV4-1 with TRBJ1-2; a possible D gene is TRBD1 (5 bases). This CDR3 has 15 residues. Germline CDR1 is MGHRA and CDR2 is YSYEKL. V was cut by 0 bases and J by 4 bases, with 12 bases left in between. CDR3 in DNA: TGCGCCAGCAGCCAAGAGGGGGAGAGGCTCTATGGCTACACCTTC. Translation gives CASSQEGERLYGYTF.

The rearrangement joins TRBV9 to TRBJ2-1; D is perhaps TRBD1 (5 bases). Trimming cost V 0 bases and J 7 bases, with 11 bases left between them. Germline V gene data show CDR1 as SGDLS and CDR2 as YYNGEE. The CDR3 runs 14 residues. This CDR3 reads CASSVGPPGNEQFF. The CDR3 coding sequence is TGTGCCAGCAGCGTAGGGCCCCCAGGGAATGAGCAGTTCTTC. The full variable domain, rest sourced from reference TRBV9 and TRBJ2-1, is DSGVTQTPKHLITATGQRVTLRCSPRSGDLSVYWYQQSLDQGLQFLIQYYNGEERAKGNILERFSAQQFPDLHSELNLSSLELGDSALYFCASSVGPPGNEQFFGPGTRLTVL.

V and J are TRBV14 and TRBJ1-1; D is uncertain. This CDR3 region has 14 residues. V lost 1 base and J lost 0, with 6 bases in between. Germline CDR1 and CDR2: SGHDN and FVKESK. CDR3 protein: CASSQVPMNTEAFF. The CDR3, as DNA: TGTGCCAGCAGCCAAGTGCCCATGAACACTGAAGCTTTCTTT.

The chain employs TRBV20-1 and TRBJ2-3; D not certain. Germline loops: CDR1 DFQATT, CDR2 SNEGSKA (reference sequence). This CDR3 region has 11 residues. Trimming stripped 1 base from V and 7 bases from J, with 6 bases between. The CDR3 DNA sequence: TGCAGTGCTAGAGGTGTATATACGCAGTATTTT. This translates into CSARGVYTQYF.

The CDR3 DNA is TGTGCCAGCAGTTACCTCGCGGGCAGCTCCTACGAGCAGTACTTC. The encoded protein is CASSYLAGSSYEQYF. The V call is TRBV6-5, the J call TRBJ2-7; a possible D gene is TRBD2 (5 bases). The ends were cut back, 2 bases at V and 0 bases at J, with 11 bases in the middle. This CDR3 spans 15 amino acids. Looked up from germline, CDR1 is MNHEY and CDR2 is SVGAGI.

The chain recombines TRBV4-1 with TRBJ2-3, with a possible D match to TRBD2 (5 bases). The ends were cut back, 1 base at V and 1 base at J, with 9 bases in the middle. CDR1 is MGHRA, CDR2 YSYEKL, per germline. This CDR3 has 15 residues. The CDR3 region is CASSQGFSGTDTQYF. The CDR3 nucleotides are TGCGCCAGCAGCCAAGGTTTTAGCGGCACAGATACGCAGTATTTT.